This T cell receptor beta chain derives from a study of blood T cell repertoires in COVID-19 (TCRdb year 2020). At the level of the whole study: The collaborator samples originated in the United States, Italy and Spain and spanned the acute and convalescent phases of COVID-19. Samples were obtained from the ongoing ImmuneRACE study (first 160 participants) and from about 1,300 subjects provided by 6 global collaborators. Sample metadata almost always included a de-identified subject ID, COVID-19 status, age in years and sex. The repertoires were released in a freely available public database intended as a resource for research on the immune response to SARS-CoV-2. The prospective study material was composed of cDNA or gDNA derived from T cells, B-cell-depleted T cells, or PBMCs. HLA class I and class II types, where available, came from metadata supplied by the sample provider rather than from assay-based typing. Subjects who had been exposed to COVID-19, were actively infected with it, or had recovered from it provided the deeply sampled blood TCRbeta repertoires that made up the dataset. The paper's findings and limits, for the study overall: How much clinical and demographic metadata was included differed by source and by participant, and the metadata was provided uncurated.

TCRbeta CDR3 regions were amplified from genomic DNA using the immunoSEQ Assay, a bias-controlled multiplex PCR. In the authors' own workflow: Within the assay, amplification of reference gene primers was used to estimate how many nucleated cells each sample contained. To quantify the absolute abundance of each unique TCRbeta CDR3 rearrangement, sequence reads were collapsed and filtered. For each sample, productive Simpson clonality was calculated as the square root of Simpson's diversity index over productive rearrangements. TCRdb took over this immuneACCESS table, retaining in-frame rearrangements with V and J assigned. Such tables are incomplete; in checked studies, under half of the missing clones stem from an unresolved V gene, and the remainder is unexplained. The V and J calls and clone size were taken over from that table, and D and trimming were inferred from the DNA. In all, the sample holds about 250,000 clones, and about four fifths of those were seen once. More than 3% of the sample goes to the ten largest clones.

Participants in the prospective study were enrolled through a virtual design, were aged about 18 to 100 years, and lived in about 25 United States geographic areas. Cohort assignment in the prospective study relied on participant-reported clinical history from a screening survey and a study questionnaire. ImmuneRACE Cohort 3 recovered participants were defined by two consecutive negative NP/OP PCR tests, healthcare professional clearance, or symptom resolution. Mobile phlebotomists in the prospective study collected whole blood, serum and a nasopharyngeal or oropharyngeal swab from every participant. Participants in the prospective study had the option to provide additional blood draws and questionnaires over a roughly two-month period. Before DNA extraction, prospective study blood samples were shipped either frozen or at room temperature. The CDR3 runs 15 amino acids, cysteine and phenylalanine included. Left in the record is the CDR3 DNA by itself, 45 bases read in frame from the first base. For this chain, trimming is 4 bases at the V end and 4 bases at the J end, and the number of junction bases without a gene match is 4. From a lookup of the germline V gene, CDR1 and CDR2 are SGHTS and YDEGEE.

A remark on this clone: Its antigen specificity is not known. No much larger clone is present one base from it, and per-base qualities are unavailable.

The sequencing input was PBMCs or T cells enriched from blood (not recorded which). The receptor comes from a middle-aged man who had recovered from COVID-19. The chain couples TRBV5-8 to TRBJ2-2, with 10 junctional bases fitting TRBD1. The sequenced DNA is TGTGCCAGCAGCCCCGGGACAGGGGTCACCGGGGAGCTGTTTTTT. Its product reads: CASSPGTGVTGELFF.